Presented here are 2 T cell receptor beta chains from one specimen sequenced in a study of T cell responses to AZD1222 COVID-19 vaccine. TCRdb keeps only in-frame clones here, not all; method: immunoSEQ multiplex PCR. The sample records roughly 140,000 clones, roughly 91% being singletons. The material sequenced was peripheral blood, taken on day 0 of AZD1222 vaccination. The receptor source for this set is an adult in good health.

V gene TRBV7-9 combines with J gene TRBJ1-4; possible D gene TRBD1, 6 bases. Germline V CDR1 and CDR2: SEHNR, FQNEAQ (reference sequence). The CDR3 is made up of 17 amino acids. Trimming stripped 5 bases from V and 5 bases from J, with 21 bases between. The CDR3, as DNA: TGTGCCAGCAGCCGTACGGCCGCGGGGGCCGGAAATGAAAAACTGTTTTTT. Translating gives CASSRTAAGAGNEKLFF.

V gene TRBV10-3 combines with J gene TRBJ2-1; the match to TRBD1 covers 10 bases. Germline values: CDR1 ENHRY, CDR2 SYGVKD. This CDR3 is 14 amino acids long. V lost 6 bases to trimming and J lost 4 bases; unmatched junction nucleotides: 3. CDR3 DNA sequence: TGTGCCATCAGGGACAGGGGGGATTACAATGAGCAGTTCTTC. Amino acids: CAIRDRGDYNEQFF.